This T cell receptor beta chain was recorded in a study of spatial heterogeneity in lung cancer. As for the study in general: Each distinct TCR and UMI combination averaged more than ten appearances in raw reads.

The study's findings and limits: Detection of ubiquitous tumor TCRs in blood was higher at resection than follow-up.

The V end lost 5 bases, the J end lost 3 bases, and 17 bases lay between the germline ends. Germline V gene lookup returns CDR1 SGHTA and CDR2 FQGNSA. The CDR3 is 15 amino acids. Notes on this clonotype: What it binds is not known.

Time point: sample taken at primary tumor resection. Unsorted whole RNA samples from tumor, nontumor lung or frozen PBMC were sequenced. The cohort: around 79 early-stage, untreated non-small cell lung cancer patients. The library protocol tagged each TCR cDNA with a unique molecular identifier. TCRdb recomputed calls from the 5' RACE reads with MiXCR, one row per CDR3 protein. The repertoire has over 10,000 distinct CDR3 sequences, roughly 15% of them found once; the top ten carry more than 35%. The chain joins TRBV7-2 to TRBJ2-7; D gene uncertain. Here the sequenced sample was PBMCs, taken at surgery. This receptor was obtained from a male donor with early-stage non-small cell lung cancer. In DNA, the CDR3 is TGTGCCAGCAGCCTTGGGCCCGGAGAAGGCTACGAGCAGTACTTC. Translation: CASSLGPGEGYEQYF.